The 26 T cell receptor beta chains in this list originate from one sample, sequenced in a study of blood T cell repertoires in COVID-19 (dated by TCRdb to about 2020). Library generation was performed with the immunoSEQ multiplex PCR assay. In its TCRdb copy, this immuneACCESS table keeps in-frame sequences only and misses some clones. Where compared with another copy, unresolved V genes explain less than half of these, and the others have no known cause. Counted in this sample were about 61,000 clones; more than 65% of them appeared once. In total, the top ten clones hold around 5.1% of the sample. The sample was peripheral blood. The receptors were sampled from a woman aged 70 to 79 with acute or convalescent COVID-19.

The V call is TRBV19, the J call TRBJ1-2, with no clear D. CDR1 LNHDA and CDR2 SQIVND come from the germline V gene (reference sequence). This CDR3 contains 14 residues. The germline V and J ends were trimmed by 6 bases and 3 bases, with 14 bases remaining between them. CDR3 region: CASRTGFSHYGYTF. The CDR3 bases are TGTGCCAGTAGGACGGGGTTTAGCCACTATGGCTACACCTTC.

This rearrangement joins TRBV29-1 to TRBJ1-1; D is unclear. The germline CDR1 and CDR2 sequences are SQVTM and ANQGSEA. The germline V and J ends were trimmed by 4 bases and 2 bases, with 8 bases remaining between them. CDR3 length: 12 amino acids. The chain's CDR3 is CSVGGLNTEAFF. As DNA, the CDR3 is TGCAGCGTTGGAGGACTTAACACTGAAGCTTTCTTT. The full variable domain, its missing parts supplied by reference TRBV29-1 and TRBJ1-1, is SAVISQKPSRDICQRGTSLTIQCQVDSQVTMMFWYRQQPGQSLTLIATANQGSEATYESGFVIDKFPISRPNLTFSTLTVSNMSPEDSSIYLCSVGGLNTEAFFGQGTRLTVV.

This clone showed up just once. V and J are TRBV5-5 and TRBJ2-3; TRBD2 aligns across 8 bases. Trimming took 1 base from V and 2 from J; bases not matched to a gene: 9. The germline gives CDR1 SGHKS, CDR2 YYEKEE (reference sequence). The CDR3 is 17 residues long. The DNA for the CDR3 is TGTGCCAGCAGCTTGCACTCTACGGGGGGGCCCACAGATACGCAGTATTTT. Amino acid sequence: CASSLHSTGGPTDTQYF.

The chain links TRBV13 to TRBJ2-7, with TRBD1 identical over 7 bases. J gave up 2 bases and V 4 bases, and 5 bases lay outside the gene matches. CDR1 and CDR2 (germline): PRHDT, FYEKMQ (reference sequence). The CDR3 is 14 residues long. CDR3 coding DNA: TGTGCCAGCAGCTCGAAGACAGGGACCTACGAGCAGTACTTC. It specifies CASSSKTGTYEQYF.

This chain connects TRBV5-1 to TRBJ1-4; 7 bases line up with TRBD1. The germline V gene has CDR1 SGHRS and CDR2 YFSETQ. CDR3 length: 13 amino acids. V lost 4 bases, J lost 8 bases, and 5 bases stayed unmatched. The CDR3 reads CASSMTGREKLFF. The CDR3 DNA sequence: TGCGCCAGCAGCATGACAGGGCGGGAAAAACTGTTTTTT. Based on the CDR3 plus reference TRBV5-1 and TRBJ1-4, the full variable domain is KAGVTQTPRYLIKTRGQQVTLSCSPISGHRSVSWYQQTPGQGLQFLFEYFSETQRNKGNFPGRFSGRQFSNSRSEMNVSTLELGDSALYLCASSMTGREKLFFGSGTQLSVL.

This chain links TRBV11-2 with TRBJ2-5; D remains unclear. This CDR3 comprises 13 residues. V lost 5 bases and J lost 3, with 10 bases in between. Germline CDR1 reads SGHAT; CDR2 reads FQNNGV. The CDR3, as DNA: TGTGCCAGCAGCCGTGACACTGAAGAGACCCAGTACTTC. Its protein is CASSRDTEETQYF.

J is TRBJ1-4 and V is TRBV4-1, with 10 bases aligning to TRBD1. V trimming: 0 bases; J trimming: 8 bases; junction bases outside the gene matches: 6. The CDR3 extends over 16 amino acids. CDR1 and CDR2 (germline): MGHRA, YSYEKL. DNA of the CDR3: TGCGCCAGCAGCCAAGATTTAGACAGGGGGCAAGAAAAACTGTTTTTT. It codes for CASSQDLDRGQEKLFF.

V gene TRBV9 combines with J gene TRBJ2-7; 9 bases agree with TRBD1. The CDR3 runs to 14 residues. Germline V CDR1 and CDR2: SGDLS, YYNGEE. Germline trimming cut 3 bases from V and 2 bases from J; bases unmatched to any gene: 3. The CDR3: CASSGGTGTYEQYF. The CDR3 nucleotides are TGTGCCAGCAGCGGCGGGACAGGGACCTACGAGCAGTACTTC.

In this sample, this clone is medium-sized. The chain employs TRBV15 and TRBJ2-7; 9 bases are shared with TRBD1. The length of the CDR3 is 14 residues. Per germline, CDR1 LNHNV and CDR2 YYDKDF (reference sequence). With 5 bases clipped from V and 2 bases from J, the junction kept 4 bases outside the gene matches. For the CDR3, the DNA is TGTGCCACCAGCCCCGGGACAGGGACCTACGAGCAGTACTTC. It translates to CATSPGTGTYEQYF.

This clone was seen just once. The gene calls are TRBV5-1 and TRBJ1-1, with D perhaps TRBD1 (5 bases). The CDR3 runs to 12 residues. V shed 3 bases and J shed 8 bases, with 11 bases lying between them. The germline V gene encodes CDR1 SGHRS and CDR2 YFSETQ. The CDR3 sequence: CASSSPPGEAFF. CDR3 DNA: TGCGCCAGCAGCTCCCCACCAGGGGAAGCTTTCTTT.

This clone has just a few counts. The CDR3 DNA sequence: TGTGCCAGCAGTTCCCCTTTACAGGGGCTCGGGGGCTACACCTTC. Translation: CASSSPLQGLGGYTF. This sequence joins TRBV28 and TRBJ1-2; 7 bases are a match to TRBD1. Germline CDR1 and CDR2: MDHEN and SYDVKM. CDR3 length equals 15 residues. Losses at the gene ends were 4 bases for V and 8 bases for J; bases not matched to a gene: 13.

CDR3 sequence (DNA): TGTGCCTGGAGTGTAATTAGGACGGGGGGGGCATACAATGAGCAGTTCTTC. Translating gives CAWSVIRTGGAYNEQFF. V usage is TRBV30 and J usage is TRBJ2-1, with TRBD2 matching over 8 bases. Germline V gives CDR1 GTSNPN, CDR2 SVGIG (reference sequence). Losses at the gene ends were 0 bases for V and 4 bases for J; bases not matched to a gene: 11. There are 17 residues in the CDR3.

This clone was seen a single time. The gene calls are TRBV7-9 and TRBJ1-3; no reliable D call. V was trimmed by 1 base and J by 0 bases, leaving 7 bases between them. The CDR3 spans 15 residues. The V gene's germline CDR1 is SEHNR and CDR2 FQNEAQ (reference sequence). CDR3 in DNA: TGTGCCAGCAGCTTAGGGCAGGACTCTGGAAACACCATATATTTT. Amino acids: CASSLGQDSGNTIYF.

The chain is built from TRBV11-3 and TRBJ1-1; TRBD1 aligns across 7 bases. In germline, CDR1 is SGHNT, CDR2 YENEEA. V gave up 5 bases and J gave up 3 bases; unmatched junction bases: 6. The CDR3 loop spans 14 amino acids. This CDR3 is CASSHRGGYTEAFF. The CDR3 DNA reads as TGTGCCAGCAGCCACAGGGGCGGGTACACTGAAGCTTTCTTT.

This chain uses TRBV11-2 with TRBJ1-1; 7 nucleotides line up with TRBD1. CDR3 length: 15 amino acids. Germline lookup yields CDR1 SGHAT and CDR2 FQNNGV. Trimming cost V 5 bases and J 3 bases; bases outside gene matches: 9. This CDR3 reads CASSDKQGPDTEAFF. The CDR3 region has the DNA TGTGCCAGCAGCGATAAACAGGGGCCGGACACTGAAGCTTTCTTT. The full variable domain, rest sourced from reference TRBV11-2 and TRBJ1-1, is EAGVAQSPRYKIIEKRQSVAFWCNPISGHATLYWYQQILGQGPKLLIQFQNNGVVDDSQLPKDRFSAERLKGVDSTLKIQPAKLEDSAVYLCASSDKQGPDTEAFFGQGTRLTVV.

This clone has at least ten counts. The rearrangement joins TRBV24-1 to TRBJ2-5; D not resolved. CDR3 length: 12 amino acids. Per the germline V gene, CDR1 is KGHDR and CDR2 is SFDVKD. V was cut by 4 bases and J by 7 bases, with 9 bases left in between. The CDR3 reads CATSERLGTQYF. In DNA, the CDR3 is TGTGCCACCAGTGAAAGACTGGGGACCCAGTACTTC.

The V call is TRBV19, the J call TRBJ1-1; 7 positions match TRBD1. The CDR3 totals 16 residues. V gave up 0 bases and J gave up 0 bases; unmatched junction bases: 4. Germline loops: CDR1 LNHDA, CDR2 SQIVND (reference sequence). Here the CDR3 DNA reads TGTGCCAGTAGTATAGATGGCGGACAGGTGAACACTGAAGCTTTCTTT. This gives the protein CASSIDGGQVNTEAFF.

This clone was detected only a few times. The chain has TRBV29-1 and TRBJ1-1; D call uncertain. V lost 4 bases and J 8 bases, leaving 8 bases between the germline ends. The length of the CDR3 is 10 residues. From germline, CDR1 is SQVTM and CDR2 ANQGSEA. CDR3 coding DNA: TGCAGCGTTGGCTGGCAGGAAGCTTTCTTT. Residues: CSVGWQEAFF. Full variable domain (outside the CDR3, taken from reference TRBV29-1 and TRBJ1-1): SAVISQKPSRDICQRGTSLTIQCQVDSQVTMMFWYRQQPGQSLTLIATANQGSEATYESGFVIDKFPISRPNLTFSTLTVSNMSPEDSSIYLCSVGWQEAFFGQGTRLTVV.

This clone showed up just a few times. The V call is TRBV28, the J call TRBJ1-2, with a weak D call TRBD1 (5 bases). The CDR3 loop spans 16 amino acids. Germline assignment: CDR1 MDHEN and CDR2 SYDVKM. V was cut by 7 bases and J by 3 bases, with 21 bases left in between. The DNA of the CDR3 is TGTGCCAGCACTCAGACCCTAGACAGCTATGACTATGGCTACACCTTC. Residues: CASTQTLDSYDYGYTF.

The gene calls are TRBV10-3 and TRBJ2-7; TRBD2 is a possible D gene (5 bases). This CDR3 has 16 amino acids. Germline V gene lookup returns CDR1 ENHRY and CDR2 SYGVKD. V was cut by 0 bases and J by 1 base, with 13 bases left in between. The CDR3 protein is CAISESPDRGSYEQYF. CDR3 DNA sequence: TGTGCCATCAGTGAGTCGCCGGACCGAGGGTCCTACGAGCAGTACTTC.

The gene calls are TRBV11-3 and TRBJ2-3, with TRBD2 identical over 13 bases. The trim removed 5 bases at V and 3 bases at J, leaving 5 bases unmatched. There are 16 residues in the CDR3. The V gene's germline CDR1 is SGHNT and CDR2 YENEEA. The CDR3 loop is CASSLGTSGETDTQYF. The CDR3 DNA reads TGTGCCAGCAGCCTAGGGACTAGCGGGGAGACAGATACGCAGTATTTT.

The V gene is TRBV12-3 or TRBV12-4, the J gene TRBJ2-7; TRBD1 agrees at 10 bases. The CDR3 sequence is 13 residues long. The V segment lost 7 bases and the J segment 4 bases; nucleotides outside the gene matches: 4. The CDR3 DNA follows: TGTGCCAGCAAAGACAGGGGGCTATACGAGCAGTACTTC. This translates into CASKDRGLYEQYF.

This chain links TRBV4-2 with TRBJ2-6; 8 bases line up with TRBD2. This CDR3 is 20 amino acids long. CDR1 is LGHNA and CDR2 is YNFKEQ in the germline V gene. V lost 0 bases, J lost 0 bases, and 10 bases stayed unmatched. CDR3 coding DNA: TGTGCCAGCAGCCAAGATTTCGGGCAGCGGGGGCCCTCTGGGGCCAACGTCCTGACTTTC. Encoded protein: CASSQDFGQRGPSGANVLTF.

V and J are TRBV11-3 and TRBJ1-2, with D possibly TRBD1 on 6 matching bases. Germline assignment: CDR1 SGHNT and CDR2 YENEEA. The CDR3 covers 12 residues. V was pared by 3 bases and J by 8 bases, with 10 bases between. CDR3 DNA sequence: TGTGCCAGCAGCTTCAGGGGTGACGGCTACACCTTC. Protein sequence: CASSFRGDGYTF.

The CDR3 sequence: CATSATGTDTQYF. The DNA for the CDR3 is TGTGCCACCAGTGCGACAGGGACAGATACGCAGTATTTT. The chain employs TRBV24-1 and TRBJ2-3; 7 bases are shared with TRBD1. Trimming at V came to 5 bases and at J to 3 bases, leaving 1 base not matched to a gene. Germline CDR1 and CDR2: KGHDR and SFDVKD. The CDR3 is made up of 13 amino acids.

V usage is TRBV5-1 and J usage is TRBJ1-3; 7 bases map to TRBD1. The CDR3 length is 16 residues. The germline V gene has CDR1 SGHRS and CDR2 YFSETQ. V gave up 4 bases and J gave up 0 bases; unmatched junction bases: 7. Written as DNA, the CDR3 is TGCGCCAGCAGCAGGGGACAGCCACTCTCTGGAAACACCATATATTTT. Amino acids: CASSRGQPLSGNTIYF.